This TCR beta chain was profiled in a study of PD-1 blockade in classical Hodgkin lymphoma. Study-level points and caveats: The diversity seen at baseline in complete responders resembled that of newly diagnosed patients. Relative to healthy donors, newly diagnosed patients reportedly had lower baseline TCR diversity, which was reported as lower still in relapsed/refractory patients.

Time point meaning: cycle 4 day 1 (C4D1), after 6 weeks of nivolumab. No patient escaped relapse after autologous stem cell transplantation, and brentuximab vedotin exposure varied. For this clone: The antigen is unknown.

Assay: immunoSEQ multiplex PCR; the TCRdb copy retains only in-frame clones and omits some. The sample lists 23,000 or so clones; roughly four fifths were seen once. The receptor was derived from a human donor with classical Hodgkin lymphoma. The sequences come from peripheral blood mononuclear cells (PBMCs), collected before the fourth cycle of nivolumab.

The CDR3 nucleotides read TGTGCCAGCAGTTACTCCGGGGAGACCCAGTACTTC. The encoded protein is CASSYSGETQYF. The V and J genes are TRBV6-5 and TRBJ2-5; no clear D gene. Germline CDR1 and CDR2: MNHEY and SVGAGI. Trimming cost V 0 bases and J 5 bases, with 4 bases left between them. The CDR3 sequence is 12 residues long.